The clone carrying this T cell receptor beta chain was seen a single time. Recruits, aged about 18 to 100 years, lived in 25 or so US areas. Participant-reported clinical history was the basis for cohort assignment. This record belongs to a study of blood T cell repertoires in COVID-19. Study details: Italy, Spain and the United States were the sources of the convalescent and acute COVID-19 samples. PBMCs, B-cell-depleted T cells, or T cells provided the cDNA or gDNA that made up the material.

Per germline, CDR1 PRHDT and CDR2 FYEKMQ (reference sequence). There are 13 residues in the CDR3. The V segment lost 2 bases and the J segment 4 bases; nucleotides outside the gene matches: 0. Clones were read by immunoSEQ multiplex PCR, and TCRdb kept only the in-frame ones, dropping some. This table holds 150,000 to 200,000 clones, more than 65% found once. The rearrangement uses TRBV13 and TRBJ2-3, with 7 bases that match TRBD2. The sample comprised PBMCs or T cells enriched from blood (not recorded which). This clonotype was obtained from a man aged 50 to 59 who had recovered from COVID-19. DNA of the CDR3: TGTGCCAGCAGCTTACGGGGGGCAGATACGCAGTATTTT. It yields the protein CASSLRGADTQYF.